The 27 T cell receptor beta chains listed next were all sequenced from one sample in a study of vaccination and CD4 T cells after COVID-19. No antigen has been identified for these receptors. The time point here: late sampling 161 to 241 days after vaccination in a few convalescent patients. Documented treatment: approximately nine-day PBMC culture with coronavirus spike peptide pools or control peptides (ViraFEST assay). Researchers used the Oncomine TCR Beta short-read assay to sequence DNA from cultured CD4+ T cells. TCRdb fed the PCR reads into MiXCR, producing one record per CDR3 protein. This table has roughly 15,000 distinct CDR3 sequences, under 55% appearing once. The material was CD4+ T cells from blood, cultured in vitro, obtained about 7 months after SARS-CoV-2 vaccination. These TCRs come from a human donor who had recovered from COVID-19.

DNA of the CDR3: TGCAGTGCTCTAGGTTTGAAGACAGATACGCAGTATTTT. Protein sequence: CSALGLKTDTQYF. The chain is built from TRBV20-1 and TRBJ2-3; no firm D call. The ends were cut back, 5 bases at V and 3 bases at J, with 12 bases in the middle. The germline V gene encodes CDR1 DFQATT and CDR2 SNEGSKA (reference sequence). The length of the CDR3 is 13 residues.

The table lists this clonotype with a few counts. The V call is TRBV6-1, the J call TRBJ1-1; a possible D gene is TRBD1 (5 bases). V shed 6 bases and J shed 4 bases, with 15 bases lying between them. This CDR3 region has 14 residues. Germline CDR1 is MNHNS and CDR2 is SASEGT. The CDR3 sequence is CASSLGGQSTEAFF. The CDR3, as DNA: TGTGCCAGCAGCCTGGGGGGTCAGAGCACTGAAGCTTTCTTT.

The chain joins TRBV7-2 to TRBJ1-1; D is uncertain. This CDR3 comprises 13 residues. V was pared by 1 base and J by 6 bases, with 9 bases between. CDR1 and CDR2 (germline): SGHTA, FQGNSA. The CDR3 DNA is TGTGCCAGCAGCTTAGGTACGCGGTCTGAAGCTTTCTTT. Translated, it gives CASSLGTRSEAFF.

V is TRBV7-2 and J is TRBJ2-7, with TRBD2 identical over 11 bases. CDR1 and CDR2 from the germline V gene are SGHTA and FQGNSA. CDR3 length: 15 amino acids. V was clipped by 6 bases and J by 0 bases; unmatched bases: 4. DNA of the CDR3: TGTGCCAGCAGTACTAGCGGGGGAGGCTCCTACGAGCAGTACTTC. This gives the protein CASSTSGGGSYEQYF.

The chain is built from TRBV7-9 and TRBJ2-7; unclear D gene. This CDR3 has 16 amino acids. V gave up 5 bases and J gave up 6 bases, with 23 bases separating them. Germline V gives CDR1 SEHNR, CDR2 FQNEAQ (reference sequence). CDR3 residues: CASSAYLGVRFSEQYF. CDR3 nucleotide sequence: TGTGCCAGCAGCGCGTACCTCGGCGTCAGATTTTCCGAGCAGTACTTC. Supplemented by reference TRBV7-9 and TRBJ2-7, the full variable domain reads DTGVSQNPRHKITKRGQNVTFRCDPISEHNRLYWYRQTLGQGPEFLTYFQNEAQLEKSRLLSDRFSAERPKGSFSTLEIQRTEQGDSAMYLCASSAYLGVRFSEQYFGPGTRLTVT.

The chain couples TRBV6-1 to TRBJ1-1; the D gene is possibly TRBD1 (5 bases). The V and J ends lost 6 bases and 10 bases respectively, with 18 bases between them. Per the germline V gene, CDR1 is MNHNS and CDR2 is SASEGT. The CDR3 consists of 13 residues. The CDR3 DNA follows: TGTGCCAGCAGCCCCGGACCCTGGGGGGGAGCTTTCTTT. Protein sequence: CASSPGPWGGAFF.

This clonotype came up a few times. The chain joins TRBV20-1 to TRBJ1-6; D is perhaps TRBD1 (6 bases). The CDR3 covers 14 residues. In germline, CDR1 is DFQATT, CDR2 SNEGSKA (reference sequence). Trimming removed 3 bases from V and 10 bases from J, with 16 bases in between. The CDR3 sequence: CSARDTRGQSPLHF. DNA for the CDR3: TGCAGTGCTAGGGACACGCGGGGGCAGTCACCCCTCCACTTT.

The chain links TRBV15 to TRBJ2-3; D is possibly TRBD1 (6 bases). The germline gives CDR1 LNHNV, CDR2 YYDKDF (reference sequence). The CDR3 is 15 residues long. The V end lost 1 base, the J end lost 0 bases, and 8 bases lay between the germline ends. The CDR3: CATSRVGASTDTQYF. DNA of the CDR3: TGTGCCACCAGCAGAGTGGGGGCTAGCACAGATACGCAGTATTTT.

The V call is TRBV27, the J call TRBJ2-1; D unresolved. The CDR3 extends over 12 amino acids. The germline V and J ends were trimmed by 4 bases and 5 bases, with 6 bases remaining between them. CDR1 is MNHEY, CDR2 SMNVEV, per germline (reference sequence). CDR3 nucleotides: TGTGCCAGCAGTTCCCTTAACAATGAGCAGTTCTTC. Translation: CASSSLNNEQFF.

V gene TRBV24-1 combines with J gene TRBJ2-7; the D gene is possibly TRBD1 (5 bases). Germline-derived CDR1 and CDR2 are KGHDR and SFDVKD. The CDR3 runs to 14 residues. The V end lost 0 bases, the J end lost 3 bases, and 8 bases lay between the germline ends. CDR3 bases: TGTGCCACCAGTGATTTGGACAGCAACTACGAGCAGTACTTC. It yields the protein CATSDLDSNYEQYF.

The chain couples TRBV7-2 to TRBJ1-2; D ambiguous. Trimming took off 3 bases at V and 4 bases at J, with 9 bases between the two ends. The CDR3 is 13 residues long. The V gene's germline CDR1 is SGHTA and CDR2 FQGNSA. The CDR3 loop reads CASSFSFFYGYTF. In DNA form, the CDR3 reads TGTGCCAGCAGCTTCTCGTTTTTCTATGGCTACACCTTC. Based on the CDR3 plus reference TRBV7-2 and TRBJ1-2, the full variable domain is GAGVSQSPSNKVTEKGKDVELRCDPISGHTALYWYRQSLGQGLEFLIYFQGNSAPDKSGLPSDRFSAERTGGSVSTLTIQRTQQEDSAVYLCASSFSFFYGYTFGSGTRLTVV.

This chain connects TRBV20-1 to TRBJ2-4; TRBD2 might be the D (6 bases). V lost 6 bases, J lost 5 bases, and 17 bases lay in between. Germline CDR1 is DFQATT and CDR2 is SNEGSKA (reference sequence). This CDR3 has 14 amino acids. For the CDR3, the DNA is TGCAGTGCGACACTAACCTCGGGGGAAAACATTCAGTACTTC. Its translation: CSATLTSGENIQYF.

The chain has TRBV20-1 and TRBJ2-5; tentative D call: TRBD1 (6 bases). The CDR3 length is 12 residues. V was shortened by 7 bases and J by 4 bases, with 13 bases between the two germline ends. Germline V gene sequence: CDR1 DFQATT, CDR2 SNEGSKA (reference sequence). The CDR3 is CSVRGQGETQYF. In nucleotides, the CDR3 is TGCAGTGTCAGGGGACAAGGAGAGACCCAGTACTTC.

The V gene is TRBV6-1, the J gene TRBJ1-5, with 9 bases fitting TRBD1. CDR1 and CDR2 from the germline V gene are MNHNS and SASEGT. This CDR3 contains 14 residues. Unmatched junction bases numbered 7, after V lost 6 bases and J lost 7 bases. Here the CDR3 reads CASSQQGAGQPQHF. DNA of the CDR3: TGTGCCAGCAGCCAACAGGGGGCTGGGCAGCCCCAGCATTTT.

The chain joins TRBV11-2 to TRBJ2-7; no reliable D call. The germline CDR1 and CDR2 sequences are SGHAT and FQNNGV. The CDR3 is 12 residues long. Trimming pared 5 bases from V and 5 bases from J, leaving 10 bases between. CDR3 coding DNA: TGTGCCAGCAGCCCTGGTGTAGACGAGCAGTACTTC. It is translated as CASSPGVDEQYF.

The CDR3 loop is CASSDINSPLHF. The CDR3 DNA reads TGTGCCAGCAGTGACATTAATTCACCCCTCCACTTT. The chain is built from TRBV25-1 and TRBJ1-6; D is unresolved. Between the trimmed V and J ends, which lost 3 bases and 6 bases, there was a span of 3 bases. The CDR3 runs 12 residues. Germline CDR1 is MGHDK and CDR2 is SYGVNS.

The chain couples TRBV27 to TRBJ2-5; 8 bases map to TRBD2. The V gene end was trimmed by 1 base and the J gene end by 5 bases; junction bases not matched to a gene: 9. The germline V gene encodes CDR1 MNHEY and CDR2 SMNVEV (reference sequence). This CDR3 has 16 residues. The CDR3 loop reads CASSLWGTTGGETQYF. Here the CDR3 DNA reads TGTGCCAGCAGTTTATGGGGGACCACGGGGGGGGAGACCCAGTACTTC.

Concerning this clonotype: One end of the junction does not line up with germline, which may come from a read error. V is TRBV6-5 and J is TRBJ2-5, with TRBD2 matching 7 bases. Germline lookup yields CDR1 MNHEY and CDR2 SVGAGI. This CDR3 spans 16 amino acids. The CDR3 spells CVSSYRRDYNPETQYF. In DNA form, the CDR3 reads TGTGTCAGCAGTTACCGCCGGGACTACAACCCAGAGACCCAGTACTTC.

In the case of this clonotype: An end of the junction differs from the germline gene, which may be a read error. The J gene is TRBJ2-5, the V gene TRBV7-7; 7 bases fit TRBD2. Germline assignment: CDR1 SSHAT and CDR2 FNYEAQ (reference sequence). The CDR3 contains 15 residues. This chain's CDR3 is CASSLAGGTPKTQYF. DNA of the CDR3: TGTGCTAGCAGCTTAGCGGGCGGGACCCCGAAGACCCAGTACTTC.

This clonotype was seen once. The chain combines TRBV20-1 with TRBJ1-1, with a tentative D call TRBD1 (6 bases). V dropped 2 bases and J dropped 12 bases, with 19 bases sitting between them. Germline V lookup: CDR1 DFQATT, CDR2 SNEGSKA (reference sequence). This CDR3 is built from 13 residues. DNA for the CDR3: TGCAGTGCTAGAAGACAGAACAAGGGGGAAACTTTCTTT. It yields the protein CSARRQNKGETFF.

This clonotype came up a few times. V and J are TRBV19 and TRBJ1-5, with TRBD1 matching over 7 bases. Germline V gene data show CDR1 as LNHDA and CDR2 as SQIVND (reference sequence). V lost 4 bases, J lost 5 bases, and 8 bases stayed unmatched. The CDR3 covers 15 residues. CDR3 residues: CASSTRTTGDQPQHF. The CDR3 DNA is TGTGCCAGTAGTACAAGAACAACAGGGGATCAGCCCCAGCATTTT. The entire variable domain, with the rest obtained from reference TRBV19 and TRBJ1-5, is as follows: DGGITQSPKYLFRKEGQNVTLSCEQNLNHDAMYWYRQDPGQGLRLIYYSQIVNDFQKGDIAEGYSVSREKKESFPLTVTSAQKNPTAFYLCASSTRTTGDQPQHFGDGTRLSIL.

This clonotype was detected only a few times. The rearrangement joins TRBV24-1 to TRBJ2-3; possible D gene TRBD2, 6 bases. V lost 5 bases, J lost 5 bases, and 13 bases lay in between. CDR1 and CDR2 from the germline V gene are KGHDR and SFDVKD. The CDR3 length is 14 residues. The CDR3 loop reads CATSGGEFRDTQYF. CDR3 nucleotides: TGTGCCACCAGTGGGGGGGAGTTCAGAGATACGCAGTATTTT.

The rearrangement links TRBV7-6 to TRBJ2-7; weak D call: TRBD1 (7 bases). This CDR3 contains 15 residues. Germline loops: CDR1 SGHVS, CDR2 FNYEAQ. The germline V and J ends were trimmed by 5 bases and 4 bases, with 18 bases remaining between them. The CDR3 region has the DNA TGTGCCAGCAGCCCATCGACCGCAGGGGGGTACGAGCAGTACTTC. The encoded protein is CASSPSTAGGYEQYF.

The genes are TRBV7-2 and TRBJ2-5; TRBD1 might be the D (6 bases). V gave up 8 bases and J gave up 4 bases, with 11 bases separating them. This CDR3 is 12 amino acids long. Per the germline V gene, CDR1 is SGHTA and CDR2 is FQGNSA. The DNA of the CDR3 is TGTGCCAGCGGCTGGGGGCGAGAGACCCAGTACTTC. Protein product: CASGWGRETQYF.

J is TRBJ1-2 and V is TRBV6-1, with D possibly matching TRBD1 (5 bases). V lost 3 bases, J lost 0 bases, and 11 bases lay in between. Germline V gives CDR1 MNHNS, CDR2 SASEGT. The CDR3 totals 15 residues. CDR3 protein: CASSEGPLANYGYTF. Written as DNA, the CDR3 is TGTGCCAGCAGTGAGGGACCGCTTGCTAACTATGGCTACACCTTC.

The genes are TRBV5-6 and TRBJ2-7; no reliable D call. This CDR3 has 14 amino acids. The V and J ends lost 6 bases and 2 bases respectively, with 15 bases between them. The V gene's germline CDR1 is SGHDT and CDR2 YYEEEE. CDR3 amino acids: CASTANWLTYEQYF. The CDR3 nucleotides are TGTGCCAGCACCGCGAACTGGCTAACCTACGAGCAGTACTTC.

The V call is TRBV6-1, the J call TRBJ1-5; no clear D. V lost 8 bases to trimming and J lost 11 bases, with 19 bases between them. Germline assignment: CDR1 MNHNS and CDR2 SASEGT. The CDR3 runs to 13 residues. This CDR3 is CASASGQDVAQHF. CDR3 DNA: TGTGCCAGCGCTAGTGGCCAGGACGTTGCCCAGCATTTT.